The 11 T cell receptor beta chains listed next were all sequenced from one sample in a study of cytomegalovirus exposure and HLA in healthy donors. Both 60 Vbeta primers and 13 Jbeta primers went into the PCR. TCRdb's copy holds only in-frame clones and misses some; the assay was immunoSEQ multiplex PCR. The top ten clones hold 2.5% to 3.5% of a sample with some 90,000 clones, 76% of them seen once. Sequenced input: PBMCs. The receptors originated from a man aged 40-55 years in good health and CMV-seronegative.

This clone was detected a few times. The chain is built from TRBV19 and TRBJ2-6, with D unresolved. CDR1 is LNHDA and CDR2 is SQIVND in the germline V gene (reference sequence). This CDR3 spans 15 amino acids. V lost 3 bases, J lost 0 bases, and 6 bases lay in between. The CDR3 is CASSIPVSGANVLTF. The DNA for the CDR3 is TGTGCCAGTAGTATTCCTGTCTCTGGGGCCAACGTCCTGACTTTC.

Only a few counts were recorded for this clone. This sequence joins TRBV5-6 and TRBJ1-2; D not resolved. Germline assignment: CDR1 SGHDT and CDR2 YYEEEE. The V and J ends lost 6 bases and 7 bases respectively, with 13 bases between them. The length of the CDR3 is 12 residues. CDR3 bases: TGTGCCAGCACCTCTCCCGAGGGTGGCTACACCTTC. Translation gives CASTSPEGGYTF.

This chain links TRBV9 with TRBJ1-2; no definite D call. Germline V gene lookup returns CDR1 SGDLS and CDR2 YYNGEE. The ends were cut back, 0 bases at V and 8 bases at J, with 14 bases in the middle. The CDR3 covers 14 residues. CDR3 region: CASSVGQAPYGYTF. CDR3 sequence (DNA): TGTGCCAGCAGCGTAGGTCAGGCCCCTTACGGCTACACCTTC.

This clone was counted a few times. The rearrangement uses TRBV6-5 and TRBJ1-1, with 7 positions matching TRBD1. CDR3 size: 15 residues. Trimming at V came to 0 bases and at J to 4 bases, leaving 5 bases not matched to a gene. CDR1 and CDR2 (germline): MNHEY, SVGAGI. The CDR3 region is CASSYSGPGGTEAFF. The CDR3 DNA is TGTGCCAGCAGTTACTCGGGCCCAGGGGGCACTGAAGCTTTCTTT.

V is TRBV29-1 and J is TRBJ2-1; TRBD1 matches 7 bases. This CDR3 region has 14 residues. Germline CDR1 reads SQVTM; CDR2 reads ANQGSEA. After removal of 0 bases from V and 5 bases from J, the junction contained 4 bases not matched to a gene. CDR3 coding DNA: TGCAGCGTTGAAGAAGGACAGGAGAACAATGAGCAGTTCTTC. The encoded protein is CSVEEGQENNEQFF.

This clone was observed a handful of times. The chain uses TRBV7-6 and TRBJ1-1; D gene uncertain. V gave up 5 bases and J gave up 1 base, with 14 bases separating them. CDR1 SGHVS and CDR2 FNYEAQ come from the germline V gene. The CDR3 has 15 amino acids. For the CDR3, the DNA is TGTGCCAGCAGCCCCTTCGCGGGGAAGAACACTGAAGCTTTCTTT. It encodes CASSPFAGKNTEAFF.

The rearrangement uses TRBV15 and TRBJ2-3; 7 positions agree with TRBD2. Germline assignment: CDR1 LNHNV and CDR2 YYDKDF (reference sequence). With 3 bases clipped from V and 4 bases from J, the junction kept 1 base outside the gene matches. This CDR3 has 13 residues. The DNA for the CDR3 is TGTGCCACCAGCAGGGGAGGGGCAGATACGCAGTATTTT. Its translation is CATSRGGADTQYF.

J is TRBJ2-7 and V is TRBV7-2; 7 nucleotides agree with TRBD1. Germline V gene data show CDR1 as SGHTA and CDR2 as FQGNSA. J gave up 7 bases and V 5 bases, and 8 bases lay outside the gene matches. The CDR3 extends over 13 amino acids. CDR3 in DNA: TGTGCCAGCAGCACCCGGCAGGGGGAGGAGCAGTACTTC. Translated: CASSTRQGEEQYF.

This sequence joins TRBV9 and TRBJ1-6; 7 nucleotides match TRBD1. The CDR3 sequence is 14 residues long. CDR1 is SGDLS, CDR2 YYNGEE, per germline. With 1 base clipped from V and 7 bases from J, the junction kept 2 bases outside the gene matches. Here the CDR3 DNA reads TGTGCCAGCAGCGTAAGGGGGCCGAATTCACCCCTCCACTTT. Amino acid sequence: CASSVRGPNSPLHF.

The chain links TRBV4-3 to TRBJ1-2, with D maybe TRBD1 (6 bases). The CDR3 has 12 amino acids. V lost 0 bases to trimming and J lost 13 bases, with 12 bases between them. Germline V gene sequence: CDR1 LGHNA, CDR2 YSLEER. CDR3 in amino acids: CASSQDGQIRTF. As DNA, the CDR3 is TGCGCCAGCAGCCAAGATGGACAGATTCGCACCTTC.

This chain uses TRBV4-1 with TRBJ2-2, with D maybe TRBD2 (6 bases). The V gene lost 7 bases and the J gene lost 2 bases, with 14 bases spanning the gap. CDR3 length equals 15 residues. In germline, CDR1 is MGHRA, CDR2 YSYEKL. The DNA of the CDR3 is TGCGCCAGCAACAATTGGAGGGGAAACACCGGGGAGCTGTTTTTT. Translation gives CASNNWRGNTGELFF.